One sample yielded the 23 T cell receptor beta chains listed below, sequenced in a study of T cells in localized non-small cell lung cancer. Repertoires were generated with immunoSEQ multiplex PCR, while TCRdb's copy carries only in-frame clones and drops some. The data show a few thousand clones, with 30% to 35% seen just once and under 9.5% held by the top ten. Sequences were derived from lung tumor tissue, sampled before any cancer treatment. All receptors derive from a female donor of 60 years or more with stage I lung adenocarcinoma.

The chain couples TRBV29-1 to TRBJ1-4; the D gene is possibly TRBD1 (6 bases). The CDR3 is 13 residues long. Germline CDR1 and CDR2: SQVTM and ANQGSEA. V dropped 3 bases and J dropped 7 bases, with 12 bases sitting between them. The chain's CDR3 is CSVDGGGPEKLFF. The CDR3 region has the DNA TGCAGCGTTGATGGGGGGGGGCCTGAAAAACTGTTTTTT.

This clone has a handful of counts. This chain connects TRBV6-8 to TRBJ2-5, with 7 bases that match TRBD1. The germline gives CDR1 MNHGY, CDR2 SAAAGT. CDR3 length: 16 residues. V was clipped by 4 bases and J by 1 base; unmatched bases: 9. The CDR3 coding sequence is TGTGCCAGCAGTTTATTAGGGGGCCCTAGCCAAGAGACCCAGTACTTC. Translating it yields CASSLLGGPSQETQYF.

This clone occurred a few times. V is TRBV9 and J is TRBJ2-7, with a weak D call TRBD1 (5 bases). The CDR3 totals 15 residues. The V end was cut by 4 bases, the J end by 2 bases, with 16 bases between. Germline values: CDR1 SGDLS, CDR2 YYNGEE. The CDR3 DNA reads TGTGCCAGCAGCCCATCCCAGGGTAGGGCCTACGAGCAGTACTTC. Its protein product is CASSPSQGRAYEQYF.

This clone is termed medium-sized (0.01 to 0.1%). The chain uses TRBV11-3 and TRBJ2-7; possibly TRBD2 for D (5 bases). The CDR3 is 15 amino acids. Between the trimmed V and J ends, which lost 5 bases and 0 bases, there was a span of 14 bases. Germline-derived CDR1 and CDR2 are SGHNT and YENEEA. The CDR3 loop reads CASSPDSDGSYEQYF. Here the CDR3 DNA reads TGTGCCAGCAGCCCGGACTCCGATGGCTCCTACGAGCAGTACTTC. The whole variable domain, filled in from reference TRBV11-3 and TRBJ2-7, reads EAGVVQSPRYKIIEKKQPVAFWCNPISGHNTLYWYLQNLGQGPELLIRYENEEAVDDSQLPKDRFSAERLKGVDSTLKIQPAELGDSAVYLCASSPDSDGSYEQYFGPGTRLTVT.

The rearrangement uses TRBV29-1 and TRBJ1-4; no definite D call. CDR3 length equals 12 residues. V was shortened by 7 bases and J by 0 bases, with 6 bases between the two germline ends. Germline V gene sequence: CDR1 SQVTM, CDR2 ANQGSEA. CDR3 coding DNA: TGCAGCGCTGGCCCAACTAATGAAAAACTGTTTTTT. This encodes CSAGPTNEKLFF.

This chain uses TRBV30 with TRBJ2-6; 9 nucleotides match TRBD1. The CDR3 is 15 residues long. V was clipped by 5 bases and J by 2 bases; unmatched bases: 4. Germline V CDR1 and CDR2: GTSNPN, SVGIG (reference sequence). DNA of the CDR3: TGTGCCTGGGGGACAGGGAAGGCTGGGGCCAACGTCCTGACTTTC. It specifies CAWGTGKAGANVLTF.

The chain recombines TRBV4-1 with TRBJ1-2; D is perhaps TRBD1 (6 bases). Germline V CDR1 and CDR2: MGHRA, YSYEKL. Trimming took off 0 bases at V and 4 bases at J, with 15 bases between the two ends. There are 16 residues in the CDR3. DNA of the CDR3: TGCGCCAGCAGCCAAGATTCCGGGGGCGGGAGCTATGGCTACACCTTC. Encoded protein: CASSQDSGGGSYGYTF.

The rearrangement links TRBV6-8 to TRBJ2-3; 14 bases line up with TRBD2. CDR1 MNHGY and CDR2 SAAAGT come from the germline V gene. J gave up 4 bases and V 2 bases, and 8 bases lay outside the gene matches. CDR3 length: 18 amino acids. As DNA, the CDR3 is TGTGCCAGCAGTTACGCCGGACTAGCGGGGGGTGTCGCAGATACGCAGTATTTT. Protein sequence: CASSYAGLAGGVADTQYF.

This CDR3 is CASSQGHMGSGGYTF. As DNA, the CDR3 is TGCGCCAGCAGCCAAGGGCATATGGGGTCGGGAGGCTACACCTTC. The rearrangement joins TRBV4-1 to TRBJ1-2; D unresolved. The CDR3 runs 15 residues. Germline assignment: CDR1 MGHRA and CDR2 YSYEKL. V lost 1 base to trimming and J lost 8 bases, with 17 bases between them.

Only a few counts were recorded for this clone. This chain uses TRBV28 with TRBJ1-4, with 9 bases lining up with TRBD1. The CDR3 spans 14 residues. Germline V lookup: CDR1 MDHEN, CDR2 SYDVKM. V trimming: 4 bases; J trimming: 6 bases; junction bases outside the gene matches: 3. The CDR3, as DNA: TGTGCCAGCAGTTCCGGACAGGGGTATGAAAAACTGTTTTTT. Its translation: CASSSGQGYEKLFF.

The chain is built from TRBV6-8 and TRBJ2-7; 7 bases map to TRBD1. J lost 0 bases, V lost 2 bases, and 1 base had no gene match. The V gene's germline CDR1 is MNHGY and CDR2 SAAAGT. The CDR3 covers 14 residues. For the CDR3, the DNA is TGTGCCAGCAGTTACGGACAGGCCTCCTACGAGCAGTACTTC. This translates into CASSYGQASYEQYF.

J is TRBJ2-5 and V is TRBV5-1, with 13 bases aligning to TRBD2. Germline V gives CDR1 SGHRS, CDR2 YFSETQ. The CDR3 contains 15 residues. V was clipped by 4 bases and J by 5 bases; unmatched bases: 5. The DNA for the CDR3 is TGCGCCAGCAGCCCCGGGACTAGCGGGGCGGAGACCCAGTACTTC. This encodes CASSPGTSGAETQYF.

The V call is TRBV9, the J call TRBJ2-3; D is unresolved. Germline V lookup: CDR1 SGDLS, CDR2 YYNGEE. V gave up 1 base and J gave up 2 bases, with 8 bases separating them. CDR3 length equals 14 residues. CDR3 region: CASSVFKATDTQYF. The CDR3 DNA reads as TGTGCCAGCAGCGTATTTAAGGCCACAGATACGCAGTATTTT.

This chain uses TRBV29-1 with TRBJ2-3; 10 bases line up with TRBD1. The J segment lost 0 bases and the V segment lost 8 bases, leaving 11 bases of the junction unmatched. This CDR3 spans 16 amino acids. Germline values: CDR1 SQVTM, CDR2 ANQGSEA. The CDR3 sequence is CSSPRDRGFSTDTQYF. The CDR3 DNA follows: TGCAGCTCTCCCCGGGACAGGGGATTTAGCACAGATACGCAGTATTTT.

V usage is TRBV10-3 and J usage is TRBJ1-5; D gene unclear. Trimming removed 4 bases at V and 3 bases at J, with 19 bases between. Per the germline V gene, CDR1 is ENHRY and CDR2 is SYGVKD. The CDR3 length is 17 residues. CDR3 bases: TGTGCCATCAGTGCAGAGCTAGGTGAGACATCCAATCAGCCCCAGCATTTT. It specifies CAISAELGETSNQPQHF.

The CDR3 nucleotides read TGTGCCTGGAGTGACCAGGGCCATTCACCCCTCCACTTT. This encodes CAWSDQGHSPLHF. The V gene is TRBV30, the J gene TRBJ1-6; D might be TRBD1 (5 bases). V shed 1 base and J shed 8 bases, with 9 bases lying between them. This CDR3 comprises 13 residues. Germline V gives CDR1 GTSNPN, CDR2 SVGIG (reference sequence). Drawing the rest from reference TRBV30 and TRBJ1-6, the complete variable domain is SQTIHQWPATLVQPVGSPLSLECTVEGTSNPNLYWYRQAAGRGLQLLFYSVGIGQISSEVPQNLSASRPQDRQFILSSKKLLLSDSGFYLCAWSDQGHSPLHFGNGTRLTVT.

The rearrangement joins TRBV6-1 to TRBJ2-5; D gene ambiguous. The CDR3 contains 15 residues. Deletions cut 1 base from V and 5 bases from J, with 14 bases between. CDR1 is MNHNS, CDR2 SASEGT, per germline. For the CDR3, the DNA is TGTGCCAGCAGTGAAGGATCTTTTAGTACGGAGACCCAGTACTTC. Translated, it gives CASSEGSFSTETQYF.

As DNA, the CDR3 is TGTGCCAGCAGCGTACCCCACAGGGGGCATTACGAGCAGTACTTC. This codes for CASSVPHRGHYEQYF. The V gene is TRBV9, the J gene TRBJ2-7; TRBD1 matches at 9 bases. The CDR3 extends over 15 amino acids. The V and J ends lost 1 base and 4 bases, in that order; junction bases with no gene match: 6. The germline gives CDR1 SGDLS, CDR2 YYNGEE.

The chain recombines TRBV19 with TRBJ2-6; weak D call: TRBD2 (6 bases). In germline, CDR1 is LNHDA, CDR2 SQIVND (reference sequence). Trimming took 3 bases from V and 3 from J, leaving 15 bases between them. The CDR3 extends over 17 amino acids. The CDR3 region has the DNA TGTGCCAGTAGTATTGGAGAGGGAGGACGTGGGGCCAACGTCCTGACTTTC. Its translation is CASSIGEGGRGANVLTF.

This chain links TRBV5-1 with TRBJ2-3, with TRBD2 matching over 12 bases. With 3 bases clipped from V and 4 bases from J, the junction kept 15 bases outside the gene matches. Germline V gene lookup returns CDR1 SGHRS and CDR2 YFSETQ. The CDR3 is made up of 19 amino acids. The CDR3 here is CASSSYRGLAGGTADTQYF. The CDR3 DNA reads as TGCGCCAGCAGCTCATACAGGGGACTAGCGGGCGGTACGGCAGATACGCAGTATTTT. The complete variable domain, with remaining parts taken from reference TRBV5-1 and TRBJ2-3, reads KAGVTQTPRYLIKTRGQQVTLSCSPISGHRSVSWYQQTPGQGLQFLFEYFSETQRNKGNFPGRFSGRQFSNSRSEMNVSTLELGDSALYLCASSSYRGLAGGTADTQYFGPGTRLTVL.

This clone was observed a few times. The genes are TRBV28 and TRBJ1-1; weak D call: TRBD1 (5 bases). V dropped 2 bases and J dropped 11 bases, with 15 bases sitting between them. The CDR3 runs to 13 residues. Germline V gene data show CDR1 as MDHEN and CDR2 as SYDVKM. The CDR3 loop is CASSLDSGFGAFF. DNA for the CDR3: TGTGCCAGCAGTTTAGATTCAGGGTTCGGGGCTTTCTTT.

The CDR3 spells CASSLITGRNLNYGYTF. CDR3 bases: TGTGCCAGTAGTCTGATCACCGGCAGGAACCTTAACTATGGCTACACCTTC. The genes are TRBV19 and TRBJ1-2, with unresolved D. This CDR3 is built from 17 residues. Germline CDR1 is LNHDA and CDR2 is SQIVND (reference sequence). Trimming shortened V by 5 bases and J by 1 base, and 20 bases separated the two germline ends.

This clone was detected only once. The V call is TRBV28, the J call TRBJ1-4; 9 bases fit TRBD1. V shed 6 bases, J shed 8 bases, and the junction held 7 bases outside the gene matches. Germline-derived CDR1 and CDR2 are MDHEN and SYDVKM. The CDR3 runs 14 residues. The CDR3 region is CASRLQGAPEKLFF. In DNA, the CDR3 is TGTGCCAGCAGGCTACAGGGGGCGCCGGAAAAACTGTTTTTT. Complete variable domain (other parts from reference TRBV28 and TRBJ1-4): DVKVTQSSRYLVKRTGEKVFLECVQDMDHENMFWYRQDPGLGLRLIYFSYDVKMKEKGDIPEGYSVSREKKERFSLILESASTNQTSMYLCASRLQGAPEKLFFGSGTQLSVL.